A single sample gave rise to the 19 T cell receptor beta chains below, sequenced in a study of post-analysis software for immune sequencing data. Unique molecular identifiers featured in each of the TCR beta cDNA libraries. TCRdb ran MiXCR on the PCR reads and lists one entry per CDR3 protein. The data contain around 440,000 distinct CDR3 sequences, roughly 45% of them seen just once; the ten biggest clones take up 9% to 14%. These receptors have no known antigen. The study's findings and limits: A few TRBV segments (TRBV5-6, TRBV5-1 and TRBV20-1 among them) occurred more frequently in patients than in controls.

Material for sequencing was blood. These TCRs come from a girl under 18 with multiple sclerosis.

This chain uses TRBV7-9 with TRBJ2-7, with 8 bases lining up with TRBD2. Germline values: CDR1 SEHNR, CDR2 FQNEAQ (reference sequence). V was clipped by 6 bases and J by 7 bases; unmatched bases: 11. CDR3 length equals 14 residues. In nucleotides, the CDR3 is TGTGCCAGCAGTCTAAGCGGGAGTGACAATGAGCAGTACTTC. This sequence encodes CASSLSGSDNEQYF.

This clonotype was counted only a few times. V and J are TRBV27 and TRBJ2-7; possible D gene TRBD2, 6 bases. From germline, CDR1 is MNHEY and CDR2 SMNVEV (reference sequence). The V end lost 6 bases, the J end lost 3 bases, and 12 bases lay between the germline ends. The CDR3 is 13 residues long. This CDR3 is CASRRTGLYEQYF. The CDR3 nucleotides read TGTGCCAGCAGACGGACGGGACTCTACGAGCAGTACTTC.

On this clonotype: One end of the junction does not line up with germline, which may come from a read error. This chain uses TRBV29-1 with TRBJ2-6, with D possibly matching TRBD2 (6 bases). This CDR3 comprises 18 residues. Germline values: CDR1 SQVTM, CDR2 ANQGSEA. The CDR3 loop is CSVEDRGSPDSGAKVLTF. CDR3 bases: TGCAGCGTTGAAGATCGGGGGTCCCCTGACTCTGGGGCCAAGGTCCTGACTTTC.

The CDR3 nucleotides read TGCGCCAGCAGCTACCAGACTAACTATGGCTACACCTTC. Its translation: CASSYQTNYGYTF. This chain uses TRBV5-1 with TRBJ1-2, with no clear D. CDR1 is SGHRS, CDR2 YFSETQ, per germline. V lost 3 bases and J 0 bases, leaving 6 bases between the germline ends. The CDR3 sequence is 13 residues long.

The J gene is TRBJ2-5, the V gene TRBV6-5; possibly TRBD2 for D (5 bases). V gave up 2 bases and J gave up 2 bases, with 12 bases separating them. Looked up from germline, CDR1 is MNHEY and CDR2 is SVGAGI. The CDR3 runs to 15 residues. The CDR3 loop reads CASSYASRGQETQYF. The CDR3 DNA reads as TGTGCCAGCAGTTACGCCAGCCGGGGACAAGAGACCCAGTACTTC.

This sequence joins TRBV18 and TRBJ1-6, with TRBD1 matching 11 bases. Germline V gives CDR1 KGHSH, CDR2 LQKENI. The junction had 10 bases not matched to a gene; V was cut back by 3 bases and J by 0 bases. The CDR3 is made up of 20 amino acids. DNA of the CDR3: TGTGCCAGCTCACCCGGCGGACAGGGGGCGAGGAGCTCCTATAATTCACCCCTCCACTTT. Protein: CASSPGGQGARSSYNSPLHF.

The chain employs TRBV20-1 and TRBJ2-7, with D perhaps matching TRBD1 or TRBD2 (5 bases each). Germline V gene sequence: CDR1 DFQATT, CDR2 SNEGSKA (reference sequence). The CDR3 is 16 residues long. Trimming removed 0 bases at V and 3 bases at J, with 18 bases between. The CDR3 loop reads CSARDMQGVDFYEQYF. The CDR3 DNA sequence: TGCAGTGCTAGAGATATGCAGGGAGTAGACTTCTACGAGCAGTACTTC.

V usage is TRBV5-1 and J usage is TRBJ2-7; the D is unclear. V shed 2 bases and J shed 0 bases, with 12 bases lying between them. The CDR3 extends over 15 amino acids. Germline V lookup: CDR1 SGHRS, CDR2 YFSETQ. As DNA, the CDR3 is TGCGCCAGCAGCTTCATAACCGACCTCTCCTACGAGCAGTACTTC. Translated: CASSFITDLSYEQYF. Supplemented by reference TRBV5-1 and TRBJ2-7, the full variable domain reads KAGVTQTPRYLIKTRGQQVTLSCSPISGHRSVSWYQQTPGQGLQFLFEYFSETQRNKGNFPGRFSGRQFSNSRSEMNVSTLELGDSALYLCASSFITDLSYEQYFGPGTRLTVT.

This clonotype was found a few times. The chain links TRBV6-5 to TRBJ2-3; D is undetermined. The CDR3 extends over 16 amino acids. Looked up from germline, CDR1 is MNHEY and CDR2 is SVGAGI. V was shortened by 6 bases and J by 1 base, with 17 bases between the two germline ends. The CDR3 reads CASSPTTKHGTDTQYF. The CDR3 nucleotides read TGTGCCAGCAGCCCGACCACGAAGCACGGCACAGATACGCAGTATTTT.

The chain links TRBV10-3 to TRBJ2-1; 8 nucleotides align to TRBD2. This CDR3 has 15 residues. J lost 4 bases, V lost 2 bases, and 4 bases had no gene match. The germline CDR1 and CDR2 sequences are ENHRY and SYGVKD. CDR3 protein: CAISEKSGGYNEQFF. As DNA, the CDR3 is TGTGCCATCAGTGAGAAGAGCGGGGGATACAATGAGCAGTTCTTC.

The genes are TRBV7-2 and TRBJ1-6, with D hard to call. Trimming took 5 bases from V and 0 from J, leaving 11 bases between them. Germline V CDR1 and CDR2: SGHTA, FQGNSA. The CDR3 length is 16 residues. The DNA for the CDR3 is TGTGCCAGCAGCGAATCCCTAAGCTCCTATAATTCACCCCTCCACTTT. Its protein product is CASSESLSSYNSPLHF. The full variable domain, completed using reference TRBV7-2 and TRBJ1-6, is GAGVSQSPSNKVTEKGKDVELRCDPISGHTALYWYRQSLGQGLEFLIYFQGNSAPDKSGLPSDRFSAERTGGSVSTLTIQRTQQEDSAVYLCASSESLSSYNSPLHFGNGTRLTVT.

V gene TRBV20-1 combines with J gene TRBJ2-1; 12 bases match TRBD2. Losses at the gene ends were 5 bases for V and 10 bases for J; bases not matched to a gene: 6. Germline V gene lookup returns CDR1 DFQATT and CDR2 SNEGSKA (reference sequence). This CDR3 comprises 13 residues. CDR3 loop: CSAGTSGYGEQFF. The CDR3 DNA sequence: TGCAGTGCTGGGACTAGCGGGTATGGAGAGCAGTTCTTC.

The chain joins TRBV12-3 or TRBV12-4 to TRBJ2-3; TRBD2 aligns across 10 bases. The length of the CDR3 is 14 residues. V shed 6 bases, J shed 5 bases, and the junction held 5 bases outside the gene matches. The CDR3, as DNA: TGTGCCAGCAGGCCGGGACTAGCGTTAGATACGCAGTATTTT. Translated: CASRPGLALDTQYF.

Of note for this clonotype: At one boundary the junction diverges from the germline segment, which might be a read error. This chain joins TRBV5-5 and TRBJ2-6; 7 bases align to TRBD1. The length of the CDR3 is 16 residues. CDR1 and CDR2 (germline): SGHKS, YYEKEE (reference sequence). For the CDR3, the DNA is TGTGCCAGTTCAGGGACAGCAAGCTCTGGGACCAACGTCCTGACTTTC. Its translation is CASSGTASSGTNVLTF.

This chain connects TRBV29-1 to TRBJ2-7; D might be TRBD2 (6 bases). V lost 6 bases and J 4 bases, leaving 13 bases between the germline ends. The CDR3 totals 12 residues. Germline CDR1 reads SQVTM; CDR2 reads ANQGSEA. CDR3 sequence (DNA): TGCAGCGTGGGTGGGGGGAAGTACGAGCAGTACTTC. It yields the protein CSVGGGKYEQYF.

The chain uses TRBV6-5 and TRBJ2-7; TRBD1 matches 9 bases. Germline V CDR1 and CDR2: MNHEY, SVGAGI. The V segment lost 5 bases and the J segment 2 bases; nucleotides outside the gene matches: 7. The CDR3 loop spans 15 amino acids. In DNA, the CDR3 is TGTGCCAGCAGTGGAACGGGACAGGGCACCTACGAGCAGTACTTC. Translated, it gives CASSGTGQGTYEQYF.

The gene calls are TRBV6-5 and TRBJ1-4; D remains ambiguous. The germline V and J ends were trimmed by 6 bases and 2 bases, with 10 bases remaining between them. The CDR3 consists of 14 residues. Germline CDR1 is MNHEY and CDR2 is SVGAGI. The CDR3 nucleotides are TGTGCCAGCAGCCTACACGGCACTAATGAAAAACTGTTTTTT. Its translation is CASSLHGTNEKLFF.

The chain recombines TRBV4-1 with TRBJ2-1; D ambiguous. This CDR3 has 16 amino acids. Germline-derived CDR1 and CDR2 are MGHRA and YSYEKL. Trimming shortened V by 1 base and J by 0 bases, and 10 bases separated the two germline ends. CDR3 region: CASSQVTASSYNEQFF. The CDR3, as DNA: TGCGCCAGCAGCCAAGTTACGGCCAGCTCCTACAATGAGCAGTTCTTC.

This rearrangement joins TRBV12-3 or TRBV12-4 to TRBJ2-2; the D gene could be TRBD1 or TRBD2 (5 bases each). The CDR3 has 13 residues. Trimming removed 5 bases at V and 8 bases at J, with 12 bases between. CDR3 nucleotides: TGTGCCAGCAGTCCCATTGGGGGTGGGGAGCTGTTTTTT. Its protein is CASSPIGGGELFF.